This is a list of T cell receptor beta chains from one sample in a study of T-cell reconstitution after alpha-beta-depleted transplantation in children. TCRdb ran MiXCR on the PCR reads and lists one entry per CDR3 protein. Of approximately 400,000 distinct CDR3 sequences listed, under 13% are singletons. This sample comprised PBMCs from the stem cell graft donor, obtained from the stem cell graft. These receptors came from a human donor who donated a stem cell graft to a child with acute myeloid leukemia. The conserved cysteine and the conserved F or W are not part of the CDR3 here.

TRBJ2-4 TRBV29-1 SVVPLAKNIQY
TRBJ2-1 TRBV25-1 ASSEGLAGANEQF
TRBJ2-3 TRBV7-3 ASSPGTPMGPDTQY
TRBJ1-1 TRBV10-3 AISAPGAGEAF
TRBJ2-2 TRBV6-5 ASTLLGQGNTGELF
TRBJ2-6 TRBV25-1 ASSEYRAGANVLT
TRBJ2-5 TRBV18 ASSLRTGGSETQY
TRBJ2-5 TRBV29-1 SAGVGGQETQY
TRBJ2-5 TRBV20-1 SAKILAGETQY
TRBJ2-7 TRBV3-1 ASSQDTRLPYEQY
TRBJ2-1 TRBV9 ASSVGSRGLAEYNEQF
TRBJ2-3 TRBV29-1 SVNREPTDTQY
TRBJ1-1 TRBV5-1 ASRLQGRTEAF
TRBJ2-6 TRBV5-1 ASSLVPIIFSGANVLT
TRBJ2-1 TRBV29-1 SVKDRVGNEQF
TRBJ2-3 TRBV9 ASSELAGRINTDTQY
TRBJ2-3 TRBV2 ASSEQRNTDTQY
TRBJ2-7 TRBV4-1 ASSQESESTAYEQY
TRBJ1-5 TRBV7-2 ASSFMRGDSNQPQH
TRBJ2-7 TRBV29-1 SVYLGQGEYEQY
TRBJ2-2 TRBV6-5 ASSYSSAGELF
TRBJ2-1 TRBV7-9 ASSLQGKDDNEQF
TRBJ1-2 TRBV10-3 AINDRDDGYT
TRBJ2-7 TRBV5-1 ASSPELAGGFYEQY
TRBJ2-3 TRBV4-1 ASSQDEIAGDTQY